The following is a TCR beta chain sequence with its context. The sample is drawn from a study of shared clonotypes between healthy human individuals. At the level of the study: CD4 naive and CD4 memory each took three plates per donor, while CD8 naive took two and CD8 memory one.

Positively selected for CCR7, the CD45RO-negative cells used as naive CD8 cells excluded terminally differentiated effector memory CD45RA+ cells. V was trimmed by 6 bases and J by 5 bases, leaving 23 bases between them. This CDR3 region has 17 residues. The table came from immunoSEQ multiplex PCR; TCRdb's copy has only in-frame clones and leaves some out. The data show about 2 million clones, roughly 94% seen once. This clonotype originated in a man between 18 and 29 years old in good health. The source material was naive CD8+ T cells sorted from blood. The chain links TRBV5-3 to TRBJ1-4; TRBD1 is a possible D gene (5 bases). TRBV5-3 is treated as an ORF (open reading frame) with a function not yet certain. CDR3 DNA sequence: TGTGCCAGAAATCGTTGGGGCAACACGGAACCCAATGAAAAACTGTTTTTT. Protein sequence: CARNRWGNTEPNEKLFF.